The TCR beta chain under discussion was sequenced for a study of blood T cell repertoires in COVID-19. Study overall: The United States, Italy and Spain supplied acute and convalescent COVID-19 samples. PBMCs, B-cell-depleted T cells, or T cells provided the cDNA or gDNA that made up the material.

The CDR3 length is 15 residues. V lost 1 base to trimming and J lost 1 base, with 8 bases between them. Germline-derived CDR1 and CDR2 are SGHDN and FVKESK. Original processing methods: Estimates of nucleated cell counts were drawn from the amplification of reference gene primers. Using immunoSEQ multiplex PCR, the repertoire was profiled, and TCRdb retains in-frame clones only, with some absent. Clonal size and the V and J genes are those of that table, whereas D and trimming came from the DNA. The table shows approximately 100,000 clones, with 85% occurring only once. The receptor was isolated from a man at least 80 years old with acute or convalescent COVID-19. The chain carries TRBV14 and TRBJ2-1, with D perhaps matching TRBD1 (5 bases). The source material was peripheral blood. CDR3 coding DNA: TGTGCCAGCAGCCAAGTTACAGGTTCCTACAATGAGCAGTTCTTC. The encoded protein is CASSQVTGSYNEQFF.